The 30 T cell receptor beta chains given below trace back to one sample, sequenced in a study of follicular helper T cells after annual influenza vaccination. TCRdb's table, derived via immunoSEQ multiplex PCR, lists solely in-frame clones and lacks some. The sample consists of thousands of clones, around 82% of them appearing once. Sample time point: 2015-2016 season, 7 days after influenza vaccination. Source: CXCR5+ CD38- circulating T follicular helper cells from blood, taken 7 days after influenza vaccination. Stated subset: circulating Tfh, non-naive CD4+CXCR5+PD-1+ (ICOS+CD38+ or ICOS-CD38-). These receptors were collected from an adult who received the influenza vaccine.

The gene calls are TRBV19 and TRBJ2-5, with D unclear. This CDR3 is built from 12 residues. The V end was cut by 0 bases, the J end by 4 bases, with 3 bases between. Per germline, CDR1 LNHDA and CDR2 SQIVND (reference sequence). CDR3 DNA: TGTGCCAGTAGTATAGATCGAGAGACCCAGTACTTC. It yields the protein CASSIDRETQYF.

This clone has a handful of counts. CDR3 loop: CASSESSGNVYEQYF. The CDR3 region has the DNA TGTGCCAGCAGCGAGAGTAGCGGGAATGTCTACGAGCAGTACTTC. The rearrangement joins TRBV7-2 to TRBJ2-7; 8 bases align to TRBD2. Per the germline V gene, CDR1 is SGHTA and CDR2 is FQGNSA. This CDR3 is built from 15 residues. With V trimmed by 5 bases and J by 3 bases, 9 bases remained unmatched.

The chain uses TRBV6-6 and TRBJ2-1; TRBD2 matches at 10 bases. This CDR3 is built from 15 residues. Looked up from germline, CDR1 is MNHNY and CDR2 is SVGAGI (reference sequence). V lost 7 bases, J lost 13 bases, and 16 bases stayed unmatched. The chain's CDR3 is CASNPTPSSGGSQFF. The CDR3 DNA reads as TGTGCCAGCAACCCTACCCCTTCTAGCGGGGGATCACAGTTCTTC.

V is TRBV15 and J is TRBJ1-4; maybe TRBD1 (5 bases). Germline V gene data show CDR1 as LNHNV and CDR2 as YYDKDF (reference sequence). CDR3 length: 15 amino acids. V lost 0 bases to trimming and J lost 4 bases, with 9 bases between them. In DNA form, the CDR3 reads TGTGCCACCAGCAGAGATACCGGGGGTAATGAAAAACTGTTTTTT. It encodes CATSRDTGGNEKLFF. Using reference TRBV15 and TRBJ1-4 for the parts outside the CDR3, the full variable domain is DAMVIQNPRYQVTQFGKPVTLSCSQTLNHNVMYWYQQKSSQAPKLLFHYYDKDFNNEADTPDNFQSRRPNTSFCFLDIRSPGLGDTAMYLCATSRDTGGNEKLFFGSGTQLSVL.

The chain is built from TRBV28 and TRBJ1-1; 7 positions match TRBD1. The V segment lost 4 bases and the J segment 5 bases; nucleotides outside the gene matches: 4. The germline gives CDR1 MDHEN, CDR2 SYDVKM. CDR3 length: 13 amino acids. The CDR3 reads CASSSNRGTEAFF. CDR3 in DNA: TGTGCCAGCAGTTCTAACAGGGGTACTGAAGCTTTCTTT.

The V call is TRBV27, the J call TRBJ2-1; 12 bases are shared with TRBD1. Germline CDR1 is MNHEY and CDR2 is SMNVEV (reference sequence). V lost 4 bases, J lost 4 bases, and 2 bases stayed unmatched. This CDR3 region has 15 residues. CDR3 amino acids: CASSSGQGAYNEQFF. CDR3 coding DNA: TGTGCCAGCAGTTCGGGACAGGGGGCTTACAATGAGCAGTTCTTC.

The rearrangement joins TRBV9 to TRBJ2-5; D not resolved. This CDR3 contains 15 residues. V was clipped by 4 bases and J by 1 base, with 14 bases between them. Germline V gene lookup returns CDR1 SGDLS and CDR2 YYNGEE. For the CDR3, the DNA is TGTGCCAGCAGCCCACGCCCGACGGGCCAAGAGACCCAGTACTTC. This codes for CASSPRPTGQETQYF.

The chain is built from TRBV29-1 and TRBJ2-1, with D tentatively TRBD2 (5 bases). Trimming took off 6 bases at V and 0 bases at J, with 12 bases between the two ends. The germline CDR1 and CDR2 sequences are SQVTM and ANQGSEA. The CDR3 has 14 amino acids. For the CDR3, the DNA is TGCAGCGTCGTCCGGGATACCTCCTACAATGAGCAGTTCTTC. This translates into CSVVRDTSYNEQFF.

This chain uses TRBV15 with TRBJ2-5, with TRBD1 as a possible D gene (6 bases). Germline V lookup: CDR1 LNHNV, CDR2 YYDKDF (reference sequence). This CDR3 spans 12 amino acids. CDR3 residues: CAVDRIEETQYF. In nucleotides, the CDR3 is TGTGCGGTTGACAGGATAGAAGAGACCCAGTACTTC.

The CDR3 nucleotides are TGTGCCTCCTCAGAGGTCGCAGGCGGCACTGAAGCTTTCTTT. Translation: CASSEVAGGTEAFF. The chain recombines TRBV2 with TRBJ1-1; D gene unclear. Deletions cut 11 bases from V and 4 bases from J, with 20 bases between. Germline-derived CDR1 and CDR2 are SNHLY and FYNNEI. The CDR3 is 14 amino acids. The full variable domain, rest sourced from reference TRBV2 and TRBJ1-1, is EPEVTQTPSHQVTQMGQEVILRCVPISNHLYFYWYRQILGQKVEFLVSFYNNEISEKSEIFDDQFSVERPDGSNFTLKIRSTKLEDSAMYFCASSEVAGGTEAFFGQGTRLTVV.

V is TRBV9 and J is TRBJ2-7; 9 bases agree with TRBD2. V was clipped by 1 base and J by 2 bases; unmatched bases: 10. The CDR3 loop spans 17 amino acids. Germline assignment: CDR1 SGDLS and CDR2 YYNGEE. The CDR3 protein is CASSVRAGGTGAYEQYF. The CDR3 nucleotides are TGTGCCAGCAGCGTACGGGCGGGAGGGACGGGAGCCTACGAGCAGTACTTC. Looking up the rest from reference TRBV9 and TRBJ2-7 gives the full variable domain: DSGVTQTPKHLITATGQRVTLRCSPRSGDLSVYWYQQSLDQGLQFLIQYYNGEERAKGNILERFSAQQFPDLHSELNLSSLELGDSALYFCASSVRAGGTGAYEQYFGPGTRLTVT.

In nucleotides, the CDR3 is TGTGCCAGCTCCCAATCCGGGACAGGGGGTTTCACTGAAGCTTTCTTT. This translates into CASSQSGTGGFTEAFF. The chain couples TRBV18 to TRBJ1-1; TRBD1 matches 11 bases. In germline, CDR1 is KGHSH, CDR2 LQKENI. V lost 6 bases and J lost 4; bases outside the gene matches: 10. There are 16 residues in the CDR3.

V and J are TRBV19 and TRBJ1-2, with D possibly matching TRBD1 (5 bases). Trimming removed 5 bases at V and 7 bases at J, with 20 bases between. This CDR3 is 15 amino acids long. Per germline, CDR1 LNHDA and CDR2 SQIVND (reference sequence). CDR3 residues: CASSPPGTRRVGYTF. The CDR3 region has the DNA TGTGCCAGTAGTCCACCCGGGACCCGCCGCGTTGGCTACACCTTC.

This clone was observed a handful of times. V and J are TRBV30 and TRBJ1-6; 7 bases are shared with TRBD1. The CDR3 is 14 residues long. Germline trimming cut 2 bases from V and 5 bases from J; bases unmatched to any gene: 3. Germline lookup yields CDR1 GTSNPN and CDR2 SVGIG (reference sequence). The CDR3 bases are TGTGCCTGGAGTAGGGGGACAGATAATTCACCCCTCCACTTT. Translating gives CAWSRGTDNSPLHF. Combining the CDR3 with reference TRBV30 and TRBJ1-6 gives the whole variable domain SQTIHQWPATLVQPVGSPLSLECTVEGTSNPNLYWYRQAAGRGLQLLFYSVGIGQISSEVPQNLSASRPQDRQFILSSKKLLLSDSGFYLCAWSRGTDNSPLHFGNGTRLTVT.

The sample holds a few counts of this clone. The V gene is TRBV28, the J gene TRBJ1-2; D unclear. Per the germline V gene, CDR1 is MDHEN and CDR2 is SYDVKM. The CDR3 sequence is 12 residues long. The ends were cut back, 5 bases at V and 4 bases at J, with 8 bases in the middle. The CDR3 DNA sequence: TGTGCCAGCAGTCAAGACACCTATGGCTACACCTTC. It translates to CASSQDTYGYTF.

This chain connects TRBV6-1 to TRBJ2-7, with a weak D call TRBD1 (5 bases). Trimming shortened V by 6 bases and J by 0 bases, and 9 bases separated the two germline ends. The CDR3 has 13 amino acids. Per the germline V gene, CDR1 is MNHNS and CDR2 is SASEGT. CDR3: CASRDSISYEQYF. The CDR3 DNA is TGTGCCAGCAGAGACAGCATCTCCTACGAGCAGTACTTC.

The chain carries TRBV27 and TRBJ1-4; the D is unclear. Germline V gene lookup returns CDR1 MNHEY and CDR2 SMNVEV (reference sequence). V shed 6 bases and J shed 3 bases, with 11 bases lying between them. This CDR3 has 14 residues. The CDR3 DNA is TGTGCCAGCAGGGGTGGGGAAGCTAATGAAAAACTGTTTTTT. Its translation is CASRGGEANEKLFF.

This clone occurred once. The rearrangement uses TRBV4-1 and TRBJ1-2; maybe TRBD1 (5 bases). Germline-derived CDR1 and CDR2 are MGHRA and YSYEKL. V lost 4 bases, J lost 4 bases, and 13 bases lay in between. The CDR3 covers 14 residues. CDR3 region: CASSPTASSYGYTF. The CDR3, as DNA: TGCGCCAGCAGCCCGACAGCTTCTAGCTATGGCTACACCTTC.

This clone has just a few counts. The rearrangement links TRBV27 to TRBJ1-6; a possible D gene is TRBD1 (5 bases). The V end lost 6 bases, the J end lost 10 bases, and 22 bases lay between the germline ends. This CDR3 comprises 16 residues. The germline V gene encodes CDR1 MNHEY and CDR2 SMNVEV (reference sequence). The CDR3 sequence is CASRLFSRETGSPLHF. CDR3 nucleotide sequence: TGTGCCAGCAGGCTTTTCTCCAGGGAAACAGGATCACCCCTCCACTTT.

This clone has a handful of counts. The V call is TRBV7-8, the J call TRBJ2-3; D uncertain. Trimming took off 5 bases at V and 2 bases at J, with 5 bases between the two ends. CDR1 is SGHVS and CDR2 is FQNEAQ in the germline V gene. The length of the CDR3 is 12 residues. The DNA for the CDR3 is TGTGCCAGCAGCCCCAACACAGATACGCAGTATTTT. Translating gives CASSPNTDTQYF.

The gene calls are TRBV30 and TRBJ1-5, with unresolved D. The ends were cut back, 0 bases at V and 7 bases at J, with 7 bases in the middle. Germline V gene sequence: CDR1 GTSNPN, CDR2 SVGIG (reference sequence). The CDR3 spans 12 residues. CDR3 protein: CAWSVRGQPQHF. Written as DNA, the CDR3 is TGTGCCTGGAGTGTGCGGGGACAGCCCCAGCATTTT.

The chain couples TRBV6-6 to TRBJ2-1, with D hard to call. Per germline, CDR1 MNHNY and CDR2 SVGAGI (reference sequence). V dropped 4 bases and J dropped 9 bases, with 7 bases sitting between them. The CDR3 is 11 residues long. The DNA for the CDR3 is TGTGCCAGCAGTTCCTTACTTGAGCAGTTCTTC. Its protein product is CASSSLLEQFF.

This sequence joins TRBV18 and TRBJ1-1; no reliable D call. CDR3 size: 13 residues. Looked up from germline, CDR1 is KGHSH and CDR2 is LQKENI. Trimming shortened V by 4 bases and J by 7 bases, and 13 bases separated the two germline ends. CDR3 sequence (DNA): TGTGCCAGCTCACGGGGAGAAGCAGATGAAGCTTTCTTT. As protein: CASSRGEADEAFF.

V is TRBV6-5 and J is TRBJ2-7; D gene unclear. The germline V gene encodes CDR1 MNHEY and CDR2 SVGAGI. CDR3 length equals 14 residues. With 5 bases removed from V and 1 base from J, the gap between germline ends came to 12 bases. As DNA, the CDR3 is TGTGCCAGCAGTGTCAGACGTCAATCCTACGAGCAGTACTTC. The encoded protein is CASSVRRQSYEQYF.

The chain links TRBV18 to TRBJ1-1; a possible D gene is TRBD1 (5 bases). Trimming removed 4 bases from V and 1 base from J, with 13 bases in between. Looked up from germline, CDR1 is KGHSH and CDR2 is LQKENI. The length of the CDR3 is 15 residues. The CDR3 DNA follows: TGTGCCAGCTCACTCGCCGGGGGGAGGAACACTGAAGCTTTCTTT. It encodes CASSLAGGRNTEAFF.

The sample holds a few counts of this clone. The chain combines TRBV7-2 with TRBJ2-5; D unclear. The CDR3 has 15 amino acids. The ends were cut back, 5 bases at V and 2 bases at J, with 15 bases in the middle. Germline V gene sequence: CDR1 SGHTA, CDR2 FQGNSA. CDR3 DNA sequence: TGTGCCAGCAGCCCCCGTTTAAACAGACAAGAGACCCAGTACTTC. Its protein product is CASSPRLNRQETQYF.

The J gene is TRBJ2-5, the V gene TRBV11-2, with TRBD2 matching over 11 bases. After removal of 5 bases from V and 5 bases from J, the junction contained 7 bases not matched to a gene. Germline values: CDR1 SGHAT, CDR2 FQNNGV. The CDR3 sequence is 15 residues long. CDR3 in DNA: TGTGCCAGCAGCATAGCGGGAGGGCCGGGGGAGACCCAGTACTTC. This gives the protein CASSIAGGPGETQYF.

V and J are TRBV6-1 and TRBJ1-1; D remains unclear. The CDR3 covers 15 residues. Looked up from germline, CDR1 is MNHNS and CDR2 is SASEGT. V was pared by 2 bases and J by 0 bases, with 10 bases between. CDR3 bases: TGTGCCAGCAGTGAATGGAGGGTCATGAACACTGAAGCTTTCTTT. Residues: CASSEWRVMNTEAFF.

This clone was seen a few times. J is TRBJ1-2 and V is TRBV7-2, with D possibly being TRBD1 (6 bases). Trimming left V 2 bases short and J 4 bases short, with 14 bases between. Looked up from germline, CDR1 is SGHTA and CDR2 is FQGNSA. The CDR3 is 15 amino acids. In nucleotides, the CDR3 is TGTGCCAGCAGCTTATCTACAGGGACTCCCTATGGCTACACCTTC. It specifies CASSLSTGTPYGYTF.

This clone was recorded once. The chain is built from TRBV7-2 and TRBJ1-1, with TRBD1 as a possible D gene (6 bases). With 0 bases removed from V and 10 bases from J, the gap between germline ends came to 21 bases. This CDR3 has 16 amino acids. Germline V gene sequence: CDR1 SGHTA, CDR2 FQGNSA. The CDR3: CASSLAPGHTPGGAFF. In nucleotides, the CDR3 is TGTGCCAGCAGCTTAGCGCCGGGACACACCCCCGGAGGAGCTTTCTTT.